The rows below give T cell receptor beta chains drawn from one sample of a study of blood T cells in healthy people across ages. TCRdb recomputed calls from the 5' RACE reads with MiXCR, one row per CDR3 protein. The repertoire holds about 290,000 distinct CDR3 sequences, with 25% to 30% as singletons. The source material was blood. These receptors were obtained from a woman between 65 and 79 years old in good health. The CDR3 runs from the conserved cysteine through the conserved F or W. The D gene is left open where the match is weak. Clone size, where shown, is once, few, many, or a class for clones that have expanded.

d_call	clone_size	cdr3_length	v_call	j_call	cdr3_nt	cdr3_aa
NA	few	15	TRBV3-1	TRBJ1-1	TGTGCCAGCAGTAGGGACGGGGGGGCTCAGGCTGAAGCTTTCTTT	CASSRDGGAQAEAFF
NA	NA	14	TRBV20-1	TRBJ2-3	TGCAGTGCTACCATGGGGCCCCGAGGCGATACGCAGTATTTT	CSATMGPRGDTQYF
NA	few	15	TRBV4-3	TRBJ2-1	TGCGCCAGCAGCCGAGATACGATTAGTCCAGTGAAGCAGTTCTTC	CASSRDTISPVKQFF
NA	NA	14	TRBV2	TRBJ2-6	TGTGCCAGCAGTGAATCTCCCGGGGCCAACGTCCTGACTTTC	CASSESPGANVLTF
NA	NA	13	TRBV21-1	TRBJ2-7	TGTGCCAGCCGACAGGGGCCGCCGTACGAGCAGTACTTC	CASRQGPPYEQYF
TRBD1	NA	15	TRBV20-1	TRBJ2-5	TGCAGTGCTAGACCAACAGGGGGGAGAGGAGAGACCCAGTACTTC	CSARPTGGRGETQYF
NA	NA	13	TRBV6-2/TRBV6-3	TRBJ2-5	TGTGCCAGCAGCCGAAGCGGGCAAGAGACCCAGTACTTC	CASSRSGQETQYF
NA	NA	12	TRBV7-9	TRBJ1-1	TGTGCCAGCAGCTTAGGTCGACGGGAAGCTTTCTTT	CASSLGRREAFF
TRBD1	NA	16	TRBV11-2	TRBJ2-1	TGTGCCAGCAGCTTCCGACAGGGCCAGACCTACAATGAGCAGTTCTTC	CASSFRQGQTYNEQFF
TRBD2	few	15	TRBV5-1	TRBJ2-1	TGCGCCAGCAGCTTAACTAGCGGGAGGGAGAGTGAGCAGTTCTTC	CASSLTSGRESEQFF
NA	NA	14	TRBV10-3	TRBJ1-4	TGTGCCATCAGTGAGTCCCCTGAAGGCGAAAAACTGTTTTTT	CAISESPEGEKLFF